These 9 T cell receptor beta chains originate from one sample sequenced in a study of blood T cell repertoires in COVID-19. Repertoires were generated with immunoSEQ multiplex PCR, while TCRdb's copy carries only in-frame clones and drops some. The sample carries about 150,000 clones, over 70% recorded once. Sequencing input: peripheral blood. These receptors were collected from a human donor in a cohort sampled during active COVID-19.

The chain employs TRBV3-1 (or the pseudogene TRBV3-2) and TRBJ1-6; unclear D gene. The CDR3 runs 16 residues. Trimming took 1 base from V and 0 from J, leaving 7 bases between them. Germline lookup yields CDR1 LGHDT and CDR2 YNNKEL (reference sequence). CDR3 amino acids: CASSQVAGSYNSPLHF. The CDR3, as DNA: TGTGCCAGCAGCCAAGTCGCAGGCTCCTATAATTCACCCCTCCACTTT.

The chain uses TRBV30 and TRBJ2-1; 14 nucleotides agree with TRBD2. This CDR3 has 13 residues. Germline loops: CDR1 GTSNPN, CDR2 SVGIG (reference sequence). The ends lost 5 bases at V and 11 bases at J; junction bases unmatched: 5. The CDR3 DNA reads as TGTGCCTGGGAGACTAGCGGGGGGGGTCAGCAGTTCTTC. Amino acid sequence: CAWETSGGGQQFF. Looking up the rest from reference TRBV30 and TRBJ2-1 gives the full variable domain: SQTIHQWPATLVQPVGSPLSLECTVEGTSNPNLYWYRQAAGRGLQLLFYSVGIGQISSEVPQNLSASRPQDRQFILSSKKLLLSDSGFYLCAWETSGGGQQFFGPGTRLTVL.

V gene TRBV6-5 combines with J gene TRBJ2-2, with D perhaps matching TRBD1 (6 bases). Per the germline V gene, CDR1 is MNHEY and CDR2 is SVGAGI. This CDR3 comprises 15 residues. With 3 bases removed from V and 1 base from J, the gap between germline ends came to 9 bases. The DNA of the CDR3 is TGTGCCAGCAGTTATTTGACAGGGAACACCGGGGAGCTGTTTTTT. Protein: CASSYLTGNTGELFF.

This chain links TRBV19 with TRBJ1-2, with D possibly TRBD1 on 5 matching bases. Germline loops: CDR1 LNHDA, CDR2 SQIVND (reference sequence). The V and J ends lost 5 bases and 4 bases respectively, with 11 bases between them. This CDR3 spans 13 amino acids. The DNA of the CDR3 is TGTGCCAGTAGTGCAGGGTTCGGCTATGGCTACACCTTC. This encodes CASSAGFGYGYTF.

The chain recombines TRBV7-9 with TRBJ2-5; D gene ambiguous. The CDR3 has 13 residues. The V and J ends lost 1 base and 5 bases respectively, with 8 bases between them. Germline V gene sequence: CDR1 SEHNR, CDR2 FQNEAQ (reference sequence). The CDR3 reads CASSLESSETQYF. DNA of the CDR3: TGTGCCAGCAGCTTAGAGAGTAGCGAGACCCAGTACTTC. The complete variable domain, with remaining parts taken from reference TRBV7-9 and TRBJ2-5, reads DTGVSQNPRHKITKRGQNVTFRCDPISEHNRLYWYRQTLGQGPEFLTYFQNEAQLEKSRLLSDRFSAERPKGSFSTLEIQRTEQGDSAMYLCASSLESSETQYFGPGTRLLVL.

The V and J genes are TRBV4-2 and TRBJ2-2, with 9 nucleotides matching TRBD2. Germline values: CDR1 LGHNA, CDR2 YNFKEQ. Losses at the gene ends were 4 bases for V and 6 bases for J; bases not matched to a gene: 9. The CDR3 is 16 residues long. CDR3 in amino acids: CASSLLNAGGAGELFF. The CDR3 nucleotides read TGTGCCAGCAGCCTCCTAAATGCGGGAGGGGCCGGGGAGCTGTTTTTT.

In this sample, this clone turned up a few times. The chain has TRBV5-1 and TRBJ1-1; a weak D match, TRBD1 (6 bases). Trimming left V 0 bases short and J 3 bases short, with 12 bases between. Germline assignment: CDR1 SGHRS and CDR2 YFSETQ. The CDR3 covers 15 residues. For the CDR3, the DNA is TGCGCCAGCAGCTTGGCAGGGGTCCGTGACACTGAAGCTTTCTTT. Translated: CASSLAGVRDTEAFF.

This clone was observed a handful of times. The rearrangement uses TRBV10-3 and TRBJ2-1, with a possible D match to TRBD2 (5 bases). CDR1 is ENHRY and CDR2 is SYGVKD in the germline V gene. V was pared by 3 bases and J by 5 bases, with 8 bases between. This CDR3 spans 13 amino acids. CDR3 in amino acids: CAISDGLHNEQFF. CDR3 nucleotide sequence: TGTGCCATCAGTGATGGACTTCACAATGAGCAGTTCTTC.

This rearrangement joins TRBV29-1 to TRBJ2-2, with 11 nucleotides matching TRBD2. The trim removed 5 bases at V and 7 bases at J, leaving 3 bases unmatched. Germline V gene sequence: CDR1 SQVTM, CDR2 ANQGSEA. CDR3 length equals 13 residues. CDR3 nucleotides: TGCAGCGTTCCGACTAGCGGGAACGGGGAGCTGTTTTTT. Translating gives CSVPTSGNGELFF.